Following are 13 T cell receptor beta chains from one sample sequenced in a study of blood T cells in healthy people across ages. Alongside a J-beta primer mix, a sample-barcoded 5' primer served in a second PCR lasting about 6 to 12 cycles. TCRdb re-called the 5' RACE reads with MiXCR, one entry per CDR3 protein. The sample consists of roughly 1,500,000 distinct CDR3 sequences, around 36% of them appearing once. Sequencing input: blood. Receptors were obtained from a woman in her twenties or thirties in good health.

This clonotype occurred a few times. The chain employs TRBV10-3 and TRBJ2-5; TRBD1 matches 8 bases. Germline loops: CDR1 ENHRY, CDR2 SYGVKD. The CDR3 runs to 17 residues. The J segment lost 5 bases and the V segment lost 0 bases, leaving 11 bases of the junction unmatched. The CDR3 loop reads CAISESEAGGQVETQYF. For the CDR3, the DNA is TGTGCCATCAGTGAGTCAGAGGCAGGGGGCCAGGTGGAGACCCAGTACTTC.

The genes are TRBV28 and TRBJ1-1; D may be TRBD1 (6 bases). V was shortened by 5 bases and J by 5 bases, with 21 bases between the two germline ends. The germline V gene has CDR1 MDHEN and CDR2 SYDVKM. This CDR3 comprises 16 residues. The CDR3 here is CASSLYPGAPGTEAFF. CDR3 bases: TGTGCCAGCAGTCTGTACCCAGGGGCGCCGGGAACTGAAGCTTTCTTT. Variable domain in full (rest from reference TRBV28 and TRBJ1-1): DVKVTQSSRYLVKRTGEKVFLECVQDMDHENMFWYRQDPGLGLRLIYFSYDVKMKEKGDIPEGYSVSREKKERFSLILESASTNQTSMYLCASSLYPGAPGTEAFFGQGTRLTVV.

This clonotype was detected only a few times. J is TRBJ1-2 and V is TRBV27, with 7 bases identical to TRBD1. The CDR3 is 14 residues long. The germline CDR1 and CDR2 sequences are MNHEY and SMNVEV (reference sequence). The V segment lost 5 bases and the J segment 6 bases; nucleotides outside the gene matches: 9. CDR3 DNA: TGTGCCAGCAGTATTGAAGGGGGCGCGAATGGCTACACCTTC. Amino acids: CASSIEGGANGYTF.

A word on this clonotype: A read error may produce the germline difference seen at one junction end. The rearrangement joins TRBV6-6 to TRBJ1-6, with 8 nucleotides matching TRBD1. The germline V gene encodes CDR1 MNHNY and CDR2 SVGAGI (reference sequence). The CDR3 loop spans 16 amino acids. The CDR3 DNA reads TGTACCAGCAGTCCTTGGACAGGGTTGGGTAATTCACCCCTCCACTTT. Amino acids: CTSSPWTGLGNSPLHF.

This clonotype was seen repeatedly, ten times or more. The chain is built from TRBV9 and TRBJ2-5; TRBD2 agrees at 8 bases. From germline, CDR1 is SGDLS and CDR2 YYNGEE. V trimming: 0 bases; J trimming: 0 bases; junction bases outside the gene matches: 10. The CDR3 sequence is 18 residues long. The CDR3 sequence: CASSVVSSGGPNQETQYF. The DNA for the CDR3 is TGTGCCAGCAGCGTAGTGTCCAGCGGGGGCCCGAACCAAGAGACCCAGTACTTC.

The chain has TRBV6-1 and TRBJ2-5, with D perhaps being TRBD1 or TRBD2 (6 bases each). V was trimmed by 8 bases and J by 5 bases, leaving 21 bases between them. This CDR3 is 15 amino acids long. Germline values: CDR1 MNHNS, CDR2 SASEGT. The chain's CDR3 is CASLQGSLAGETQYF. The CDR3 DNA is TGTGCCAGCCTACAGGGATCACTAGCCGGGGAGACCCAGTACTTC.

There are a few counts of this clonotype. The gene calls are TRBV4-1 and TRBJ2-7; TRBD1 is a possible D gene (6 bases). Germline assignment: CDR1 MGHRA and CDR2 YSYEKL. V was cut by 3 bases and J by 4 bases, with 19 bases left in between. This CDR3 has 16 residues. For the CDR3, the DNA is TGCGCCAGCAGCCAGGACCTACAGGGTCTAGAGTACGAGCAGTACTTC. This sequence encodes CASSQDLQGLEYEQYF.

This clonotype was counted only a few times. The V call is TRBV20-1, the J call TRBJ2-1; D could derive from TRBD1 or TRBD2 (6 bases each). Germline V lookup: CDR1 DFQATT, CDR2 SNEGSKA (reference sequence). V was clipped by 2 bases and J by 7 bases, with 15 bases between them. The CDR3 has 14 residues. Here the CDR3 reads CSARHVLGGNEQFF. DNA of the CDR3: TGCAGTGCTAGACACGTCCTAGGGGGGAATGAGCAGTTCTTC.

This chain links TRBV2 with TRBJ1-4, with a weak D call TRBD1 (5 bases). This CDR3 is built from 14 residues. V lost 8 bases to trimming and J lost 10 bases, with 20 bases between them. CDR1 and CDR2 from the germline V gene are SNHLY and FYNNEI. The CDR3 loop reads CASFRGVGFGKLFF. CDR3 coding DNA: TGTGCCAGCTTTAGGGGTGTCGGGTTCGGAAAACTGTTTTTT.

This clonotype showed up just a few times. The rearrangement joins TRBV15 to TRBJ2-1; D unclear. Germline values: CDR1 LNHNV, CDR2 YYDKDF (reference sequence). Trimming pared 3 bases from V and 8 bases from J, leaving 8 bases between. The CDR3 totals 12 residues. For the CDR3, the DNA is TGTGCCACCAGCAGGGGTTGGGATGAGCAGTTCTTC. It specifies CATSRGWDEQFF. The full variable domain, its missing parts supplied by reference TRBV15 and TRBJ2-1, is DAMVIQNPRYQVTQFGKPVTLSCSQTLNHNVMYWYQQKSSQAPKLLFHYYDKDFNNEADTPDNFQSRRPNTSFCFLDIRSPGLGDTAMYLCATSRGWDEQFFGPGTRLTVL.

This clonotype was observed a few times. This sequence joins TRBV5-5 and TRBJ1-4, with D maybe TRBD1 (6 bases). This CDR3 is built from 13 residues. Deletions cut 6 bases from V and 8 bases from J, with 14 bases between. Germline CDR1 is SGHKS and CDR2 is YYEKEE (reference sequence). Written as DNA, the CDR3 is TGTGCCAGCACCAACAGGGACAAGGAAAAACTGTTTTTT. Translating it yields CASTNRDKEKLFF.

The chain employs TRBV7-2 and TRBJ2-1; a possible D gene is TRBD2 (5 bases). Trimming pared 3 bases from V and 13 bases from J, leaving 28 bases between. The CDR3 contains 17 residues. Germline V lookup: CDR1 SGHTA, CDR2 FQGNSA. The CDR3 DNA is TGTGCCAGCAGCTTGGGCGGGTCTCGGAAGTTGGGAGAGACCCAGTTCTTC. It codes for CASSLGGSRKLGETQFF.

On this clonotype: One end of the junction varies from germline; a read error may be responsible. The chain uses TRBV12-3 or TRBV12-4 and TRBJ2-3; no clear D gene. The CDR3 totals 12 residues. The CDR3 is CASSLSADAQYF. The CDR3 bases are TGTGCCAGCAGTTTAAGCGCAGATGCGCAGTATTTT.